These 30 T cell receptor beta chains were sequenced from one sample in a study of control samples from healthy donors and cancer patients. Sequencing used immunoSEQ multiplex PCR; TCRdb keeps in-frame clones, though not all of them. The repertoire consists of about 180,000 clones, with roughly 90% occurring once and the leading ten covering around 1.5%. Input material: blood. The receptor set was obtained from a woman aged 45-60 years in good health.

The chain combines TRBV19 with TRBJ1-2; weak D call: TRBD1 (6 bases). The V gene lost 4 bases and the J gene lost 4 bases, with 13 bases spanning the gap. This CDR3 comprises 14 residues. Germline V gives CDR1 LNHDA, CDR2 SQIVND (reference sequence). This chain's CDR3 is CASSKQGARYGYTF. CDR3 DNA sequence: TGTGCCAGTAGTAAACAGGGTGCTCGCTATGGCTACACCTTC.

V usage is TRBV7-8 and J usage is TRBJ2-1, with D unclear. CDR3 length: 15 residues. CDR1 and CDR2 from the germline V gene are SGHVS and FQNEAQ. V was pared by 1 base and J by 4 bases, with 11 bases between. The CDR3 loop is CASSLGVTLYNEQFF. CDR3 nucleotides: TGTGCCAGCAGCTTAGGTGTGACACTTTACAATGAGCAGTTCTTC.

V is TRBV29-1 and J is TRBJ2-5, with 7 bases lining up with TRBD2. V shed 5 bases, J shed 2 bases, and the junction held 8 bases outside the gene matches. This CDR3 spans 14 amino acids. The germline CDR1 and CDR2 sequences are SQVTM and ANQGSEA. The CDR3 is CSVRPLGLQETQYF. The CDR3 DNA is TGCAGCGTTCGACCTCTGGGACTACAAGAGACCCAGTACTTC.

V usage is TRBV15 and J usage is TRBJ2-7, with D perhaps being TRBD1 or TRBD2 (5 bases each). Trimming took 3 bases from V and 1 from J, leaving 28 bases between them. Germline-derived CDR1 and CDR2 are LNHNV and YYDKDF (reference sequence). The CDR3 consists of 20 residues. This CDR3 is CATSSQRGGGGRGLSYEQYF. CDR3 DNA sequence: TGTGCCACCAGCAGCCAAAGGGGCGGCGGAGGACGAGGTTTATCCTACGAGCAGTACTTC.

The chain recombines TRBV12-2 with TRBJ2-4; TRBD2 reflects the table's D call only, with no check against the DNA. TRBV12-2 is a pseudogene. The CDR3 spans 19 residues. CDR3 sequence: CASRSRLAGGPGIGNIQYF. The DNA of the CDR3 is TGTGCAAGTCGCTCCAGACTAGCGGGAGGGCCGGGGATAGGGAACATTCAGTACTTC.

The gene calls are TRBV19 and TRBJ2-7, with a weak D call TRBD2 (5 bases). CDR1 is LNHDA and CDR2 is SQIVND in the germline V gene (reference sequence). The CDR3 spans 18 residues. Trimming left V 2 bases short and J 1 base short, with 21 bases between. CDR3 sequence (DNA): TGTGCCAGTAGTATATCTTGGCGGCTGAGGGCTCGGTCCTACGAGCAGTACTTC. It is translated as CASSISWRLRARSYEQYF.

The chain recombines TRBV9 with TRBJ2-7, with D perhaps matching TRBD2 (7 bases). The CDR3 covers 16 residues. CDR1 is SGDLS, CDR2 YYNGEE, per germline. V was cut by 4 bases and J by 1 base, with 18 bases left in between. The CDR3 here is CASSSRGGADSYEQYF. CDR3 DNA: TGTGCCAGCAGCTCCAGAGGGGGGGCAGATTCCTACGAGCAGTACTTC.

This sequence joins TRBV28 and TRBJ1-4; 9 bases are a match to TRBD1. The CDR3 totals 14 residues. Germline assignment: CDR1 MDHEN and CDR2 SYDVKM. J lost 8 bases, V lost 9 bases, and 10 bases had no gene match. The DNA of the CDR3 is TGTGCCAGTACACTCGGGACAGGGCGAGAAAAACTGTTTTTT. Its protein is CASTLGTGREKLFF.

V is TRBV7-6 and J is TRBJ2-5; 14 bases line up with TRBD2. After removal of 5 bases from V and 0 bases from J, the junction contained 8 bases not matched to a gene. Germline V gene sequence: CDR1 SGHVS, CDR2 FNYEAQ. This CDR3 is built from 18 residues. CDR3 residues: CASSGRTSGGTYQETQYF. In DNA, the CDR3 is TGTGCCAGCAGCGGACGGACTAGCGGGGGGACGTACCAAGAGACCCAGTACTTC.

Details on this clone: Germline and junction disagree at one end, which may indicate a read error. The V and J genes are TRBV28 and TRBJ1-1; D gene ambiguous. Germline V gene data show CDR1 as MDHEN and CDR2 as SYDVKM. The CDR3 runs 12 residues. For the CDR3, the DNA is TGTGCCAGCCGAACTGGGAACCCTGAAGCTTTCTTT. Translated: CASRTGNPEAFF.

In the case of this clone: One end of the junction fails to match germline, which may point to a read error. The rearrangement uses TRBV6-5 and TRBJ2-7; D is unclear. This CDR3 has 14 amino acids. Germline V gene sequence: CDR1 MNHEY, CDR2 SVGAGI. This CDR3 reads CASSYSSARPEQYF. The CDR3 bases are TGTGCCAGCAGCTACTCCTCCGCCCGTCCCGAGCAGTACTTC.

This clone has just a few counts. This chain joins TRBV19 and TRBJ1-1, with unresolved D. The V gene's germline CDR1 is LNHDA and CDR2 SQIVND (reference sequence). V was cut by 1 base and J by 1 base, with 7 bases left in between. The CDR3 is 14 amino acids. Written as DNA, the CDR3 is TGTGCCAGTAGTATAGGGCGATGGAACACTGAAGCTTTCTTT. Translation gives CASSIGRWNTEAFF.

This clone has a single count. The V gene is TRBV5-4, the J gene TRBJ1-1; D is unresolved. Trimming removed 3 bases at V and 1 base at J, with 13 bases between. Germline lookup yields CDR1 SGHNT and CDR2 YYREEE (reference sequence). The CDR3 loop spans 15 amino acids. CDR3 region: CASSWGGMENTEAFF. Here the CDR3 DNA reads TGTGCCAGCAGCTGGGGAGGGATGGAGAACACTGAAGCTTTCTTT. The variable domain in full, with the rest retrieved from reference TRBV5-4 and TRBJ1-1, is ETGVTQSPTHLIKTRGQQVTLRCSSQSGHNTVSWYQQALGQGPQFIFQYYREEENGRGNFPPRFSGLQFPNYSSELNVNALELDDSALYLCASSWGGMENTEAFFGQGTRLTVV.

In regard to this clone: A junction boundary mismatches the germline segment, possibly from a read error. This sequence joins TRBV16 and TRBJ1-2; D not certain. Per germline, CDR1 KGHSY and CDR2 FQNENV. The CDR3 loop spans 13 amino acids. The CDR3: CAGSANSFYGYTF. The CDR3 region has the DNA TGTGCCGGCAGTGCGAATTCCTTCTATGGCTACACCTTC. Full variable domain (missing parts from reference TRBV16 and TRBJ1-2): GEEVAQTPKHLVRGEGQKAKLYCAPIKGHSYVFWYQQVLKNEFKFLISFQNENVFDETGMPKERFSAKCLPNSPCSLEIQATKLEDSAVYFCAGSANSFYGYTFGSGTRLTVV.

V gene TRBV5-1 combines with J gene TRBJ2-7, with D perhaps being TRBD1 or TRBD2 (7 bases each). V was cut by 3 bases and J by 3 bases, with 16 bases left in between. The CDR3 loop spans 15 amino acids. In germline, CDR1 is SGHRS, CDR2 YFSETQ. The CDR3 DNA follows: TGCGCCAGCAGCTCGGCGGGGGACAGCTACTACGAGCAGTACTTC. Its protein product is CASSSAGDSYYEQYF. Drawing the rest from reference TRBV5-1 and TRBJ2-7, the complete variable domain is KAGVTQTPRYLIKTRGQQVTLSCSPISGHRSVSWYQQTPGQGLQFLFEYFSETQRNKGNFPGRFSGRQFSNSRSEMNVSTLELGDSALYLCASSSAGDSYYEQYFGPGTRLTVT.

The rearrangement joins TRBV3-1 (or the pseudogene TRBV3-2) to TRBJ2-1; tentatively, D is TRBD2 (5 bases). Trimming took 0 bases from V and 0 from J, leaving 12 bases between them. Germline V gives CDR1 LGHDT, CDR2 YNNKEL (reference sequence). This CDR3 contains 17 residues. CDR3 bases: TGTGCCAGCAGCCAAGATCTCGGGGAGAGCTCCTACAATGAGCAGTTCTTC. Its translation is CASSQDLGESSYNEQFF.

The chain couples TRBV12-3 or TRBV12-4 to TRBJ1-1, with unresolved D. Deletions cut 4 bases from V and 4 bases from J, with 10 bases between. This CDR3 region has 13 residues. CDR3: CASSSGPSTEAFF. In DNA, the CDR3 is TGTGCCAGCAGTTCCGGGCCTTCCACTGAAGCTTTCTTT.

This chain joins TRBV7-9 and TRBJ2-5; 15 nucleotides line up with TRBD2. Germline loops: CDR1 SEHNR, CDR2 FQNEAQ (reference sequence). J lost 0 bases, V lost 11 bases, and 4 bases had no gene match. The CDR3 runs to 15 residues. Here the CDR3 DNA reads TGTGCCGGACTAGCGGGGGGGAACTACCAAGAGACCCAGTACTTC. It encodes CAGLAGGNYQETQYF. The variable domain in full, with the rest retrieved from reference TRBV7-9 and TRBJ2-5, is DTGVSQNPRHKITKRGQNVTFRCDPISEHNRLYWYRQTLGQGPEFLTYFQNEAQLEKSRLLSDRFSAERPKGSFSTLEIQRTEQGDSAMYLCAGLAGGNYQETQYFGPGTRLLVL.

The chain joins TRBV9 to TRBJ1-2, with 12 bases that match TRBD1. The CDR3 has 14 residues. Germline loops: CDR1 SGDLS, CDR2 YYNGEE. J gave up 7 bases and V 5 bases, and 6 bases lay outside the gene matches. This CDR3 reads CASRGGQGAGGYTF. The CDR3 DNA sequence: TGTGCCAGCAGAGGGGGACAGGGGGCTGGTGGCTACACCTTC.

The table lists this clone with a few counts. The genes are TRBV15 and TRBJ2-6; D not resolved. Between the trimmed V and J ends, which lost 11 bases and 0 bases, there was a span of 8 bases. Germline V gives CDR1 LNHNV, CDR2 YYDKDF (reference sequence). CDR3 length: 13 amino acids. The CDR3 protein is CAARDSGANVLTF. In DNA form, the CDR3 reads TGTGCCGCAAGGGACTCTGGGGCCAACGTCCTGACTTTC.

The chain's CDR3 is CASSWTGGEVQPQHF. CDR3 nucleotides: TGTGCCAGCAGCTGGACCGGGGGCGAAGTCCAGCCCCAGCATTTT. The rearrangement uses TRBV5-5 and TRBJ1-5; weak D call: TRBD1 (6 bases). V shed 3 bases and J shed 7 bases, with 17 bases lying between them. There are 15 residues in the CDR3. Germline V gene lookup returns CDR1 SGHKS and CDR2 YYEKEE (reference sequence).

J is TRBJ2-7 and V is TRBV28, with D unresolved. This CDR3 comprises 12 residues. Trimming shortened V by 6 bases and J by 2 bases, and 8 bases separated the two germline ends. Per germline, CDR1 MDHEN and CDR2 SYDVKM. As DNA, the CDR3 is TGTGCCAGCAGCCCCTCTGCCTACGAGCAGTACTTC. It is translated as CASSPSAYEQYF. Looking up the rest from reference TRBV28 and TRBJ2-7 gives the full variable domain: DVKVTQSSRYLVKRTGEKVFLECVQDMDHENMFWYRQDPGLGLRLIYFSYDVKMKEKGDIPEGYSVSREKKERFSLILESASTNQTSMYLCASSPSAYEQYFGPGTRLTVT.

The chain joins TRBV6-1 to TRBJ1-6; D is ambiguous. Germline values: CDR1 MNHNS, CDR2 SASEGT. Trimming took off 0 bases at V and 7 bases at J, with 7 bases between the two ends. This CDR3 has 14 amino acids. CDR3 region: CASSEAGRNSPLHF. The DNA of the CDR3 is TGTGCCAGCAGTGAAGCCGGCAGAAATTCACCCCTCCACTTT.

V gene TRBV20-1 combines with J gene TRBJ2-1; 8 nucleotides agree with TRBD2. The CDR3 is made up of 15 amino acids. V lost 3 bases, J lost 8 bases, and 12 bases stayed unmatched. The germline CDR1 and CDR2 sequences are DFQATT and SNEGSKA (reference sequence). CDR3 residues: CSASWRGVFTDEQFF. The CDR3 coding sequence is TGCAGTGCTAGTTGGCGGGGGGTCTTTACCGATGAGCAGTTCTTC.

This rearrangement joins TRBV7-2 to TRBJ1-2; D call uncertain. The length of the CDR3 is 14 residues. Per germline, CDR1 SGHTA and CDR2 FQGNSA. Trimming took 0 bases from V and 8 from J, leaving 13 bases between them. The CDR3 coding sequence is TGTGCCAGCAGCTTAGCGAGGGCAGGTCGCGGCTACACCTTC. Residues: CASSLARAGRGYTF.

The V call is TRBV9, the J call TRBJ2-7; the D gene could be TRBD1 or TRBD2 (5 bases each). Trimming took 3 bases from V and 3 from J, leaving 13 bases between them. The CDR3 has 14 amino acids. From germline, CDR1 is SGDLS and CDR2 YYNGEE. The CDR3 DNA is TGTGCCAGCAGCGCGCTTGGGACGAACTACGAGCAGTACTTC. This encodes CASSALGTNYEQYF.

The CDR3 region has the DNA TGCGCCAGCAGCCGGGACAGGGGTGCCAATGAGCAGTTCTTC. Amino acids: CASSRDRGANEQFF. The rearrangement links TRBV23-1 to TRBJ2-1; 10 bases map to TRBD1. TRBV23-1 is reported as an ORF; its role is uncertain. The CDR3 contains 14 residues. Trimming at V came to 6 bases and at J to 6 bases, leaving 5 bases not matched to a gene.

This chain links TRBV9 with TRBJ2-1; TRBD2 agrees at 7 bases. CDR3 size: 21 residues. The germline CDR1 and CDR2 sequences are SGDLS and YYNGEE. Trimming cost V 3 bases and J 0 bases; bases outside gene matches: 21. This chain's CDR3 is CASSDHGASGNLRGSYNEQFF. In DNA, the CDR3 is TGTGCCAGCAGCGACCACGGGGCTAGCGGCAACTTACGGGGCTCCTACAATGAGCAGTTCTTC.

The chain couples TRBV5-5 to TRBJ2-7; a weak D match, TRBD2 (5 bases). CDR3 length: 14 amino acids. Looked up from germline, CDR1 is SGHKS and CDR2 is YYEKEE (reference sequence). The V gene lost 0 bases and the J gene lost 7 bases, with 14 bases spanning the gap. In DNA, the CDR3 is TGTGCCAGCAGCTTGGGGCGGGCTCTGGAAGAGCAGTACTTC. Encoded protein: CASSLGRALEEQYF.

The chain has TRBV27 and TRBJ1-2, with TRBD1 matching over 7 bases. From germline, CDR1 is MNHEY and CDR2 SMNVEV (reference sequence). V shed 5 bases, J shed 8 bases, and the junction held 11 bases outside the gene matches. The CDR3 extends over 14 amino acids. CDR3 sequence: CASSLQTGLGGYTF. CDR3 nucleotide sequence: TGTGCCAGCAGTCTCCAGACAGGGTTGGGCGGCTACACCTTC.